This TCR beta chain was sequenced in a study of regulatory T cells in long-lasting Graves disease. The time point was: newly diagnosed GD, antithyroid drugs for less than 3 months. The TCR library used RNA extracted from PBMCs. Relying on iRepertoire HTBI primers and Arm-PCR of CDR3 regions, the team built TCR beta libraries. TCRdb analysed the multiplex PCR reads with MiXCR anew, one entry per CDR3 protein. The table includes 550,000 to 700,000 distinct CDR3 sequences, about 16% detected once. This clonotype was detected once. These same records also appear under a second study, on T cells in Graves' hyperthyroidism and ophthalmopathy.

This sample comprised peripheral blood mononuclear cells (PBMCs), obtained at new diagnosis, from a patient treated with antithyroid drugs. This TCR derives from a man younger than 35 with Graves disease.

Here the CDR3 reads CSVANRGYYNEQFF. The DNA for the CDR3 is TGCAGCGTCGCTAACAGGGGGTACTACAATGAGCAGTTCTTC. The chain links TRBV29-1 to TRBJ2-1; 8 bases map to TRBD1. The J segment lost 3 bases and the V segment lost 6 bases, leaving 7 bases of the junction unmatched. Germline values: CDR1 SQVTM, CDR2 ANQGSEA. The CDR3 has 14 residues.